A single sample gave rise to the 21 T cell receptor beta chains below, sequenced in a study of PD-1 blockade in classical Hodgkin lymphoma. With no exception, relapse followed autologous stem cell transplantation in all patients, and brentuximab vedotin exposure varied. The CD4+ T cells used were purified from thawed PBMCs through magnetic negative selection. Here immunoSEQ multiplex PCR was the method, and the copy in TCRdb shows in-frame clones only, minus some. The data contain around 34,000 clones, around nine tenths of them singletons. Sequenced here: CD4+ T cells from blood, sampled at baseline. These receptor sequences come from a human donor with classical Hodgkin lymphoma.

V gene TRBV19 combines with J gene TRBJ2-7; possible D gene TRBD1, 7 bases. Germline V lookup: CDR1 LNHDA, CDR2 SQIVND (reference sequence). The CDR3 runs to 12 residues. Deletions cut 8 bases from V and 6 bases from J, with 14 bases between. Here the CDR3 DNA reads TGTGCCAGTGGGCGACAGGGAGGCGAGCAGTACTTC. Its translation is CASGRQGGEQYF.

The chain links TRBV6-5 to TRBJ1-1, with D perhaps TRBD1 (6 bases). The CDR3 is made up of 15 amino acids. V lost 0 bases to trimming and J lost 5 bases, with 13 bases between them. Per germline, CDR1 MNHEY and CDR2 SVGAGI. The CDR3 DNA reads TGTGCCAGCAGTTACTCAGGGGGTGGAGAGACTGAAGCTTTCTTT. Amino acid sequence: CASSYSGGGETEAFF.

This rearrangement joins TRBV11-2 to TRBJ1-2; TRBD1 might be the D (5 bases). Germline assignment: CDR1 SGHAT and CDR2 FQNNGV. This CDR3 is built from 14 residues. The ends were cut back, 5 bases at V and 8 bases at J, with 18 bases in the middle. The CDR3 nucleotides read TGTGCCAGCAGCCCAGCAGGGCTCGGGGAAGGCTACACCTTC. It codes for CASSPAGLGEGYTF. Full variable domain (missing parts from reference TRBV11-2 and TRBJ1-2): EAGVAQSPRYKIIEKRQSVAFWCNPISGHATLYWYQQILGQGPKLLIQFQNNGVVDDSQLPKDRFSAERLKGVDSTLKIQPAKLEDSAVYLCASSPAGLGEGYTFGSGTRLTVV.

The chain combines TRBV7-8 with TRBJ2-7, with D perhaps TRBD2 (5 bases). V was clipped by 5 bases and J by 0 bases, with 14 bases between them. The germline V gene encodes CDR1 SGHVS and CDR2 FQNEAQ. This CDR3 has 15 residues. CDR3 sequence (DNA): TGTGCCAGCAGCCGCCCCGGAGGAGACTCCTACGAGCAGTACTTC. Translation gives CASSRPGGDSYEQYF.

CDR3 protein: CSVPARGEAFF. The CDR3 DNA is TGCAGCGTCCCTGCGAGGGGAGAAGCTTTCTTT. The rearrangement uses TRBV29-1 and TRBJ1-1; tentative D call: TRBD1 (5 bases). CDR1 is SQVTM, CDR2 ANQGSEA, per germline. This CDR3 is 11 amino acids long. The V end lost 6 bases, the J end lost 8 bases, and 13 bases lay between the germline ends. Variable domain in full (rest from reference TRBV29-1 and TRBJ1-1): SAVISQKPSRDICQRGTSLTIQCQVDSQVTMMFWYRQQPGQSLTLIATANQGSEATYESGFVIDKFPISRPNLTFSTLTVSNMSPEDSSIYLCSVPARGEAFFGQGTRLTVV.

The chain employs TRBV30 and TRBJ2-5, with 7 bases aligning to TRBD1. V gave up 2 bases and J gave up 3 bases; unmatched junction bases: 6. The CDR3 runs to 14 residues. CDR1 and CDR2 (germline): GTSNPN, SVGIG (reference sequence). In nucleotides, the CDR3 is TGTGCCTGGAGTCAGGGGGTAGTAGAAGAGACCCAGTACTTC. Translating gives CAWSQGVVEETQYF.

The V gene is TRBV5-1, the J gene TRBJ1-4; D is unresolved. V was clipped by 6 bases and J by 3 bases, with 12 bases between them. Germline-derived CDR1 and CDR2 are SGHRS and YFSETQ. The CDR3 contains 14 residues. This CDR3 reads CASTPGSSNEKLFF. CDR3 nucleotide sequence: TGCGCCAGCACCCCCGGGTCATCTAATGAAAAACTGTTTTTT.

This clone was seen only once. This chain links TRBV19 with TRBJ2-7; TRBD1 matches 7 bases. Germline V CDR1 and CDR2: LNHDA, SQIVND (reference sequence). This CDR3 region has 13 residues. Losses at the gene ends were 6 bases for V and 3 bases for J; bases not matched to a gene: 5. CDR3 coding DNA: TGTGCCAGTAGGGGGACAGTGGACTACGAGCAGTACTTC. As protein: CASRGTVDYEQYF.

This clone came up once. This sequence joins TRBV29-1 and TRBJ1-3, with 7 bases matching TRBD1. This CDR3 has 13 residues. V was clipped by 4 bases and J by 3 bases; unmatched bases: 3. In germline, CDR1 is SQVTM, CDR2 ANQGSEA. DNA for the CDR3: TGCAGCGTTGGACAGGGCGGTGGAAACACCATATATTTT. It specifies CSVGQGGGNTIYF.

This chain uses TRBV21-1 with TRBJ2-7; TRBD1 was called by the table and not checked on the DNA. TRBV21-1 is described as a pseudogene. This CDR3 has 16 amino acids. As DNA, the CDR3 is TGTGCCAGCAGCAAAGCAACGAACAGGGGTGTCTACGAGCAGTACTTC. It is translated as CASSKATNRGVYEQYF.

The V gene is TRBV6-1, the J gene TRBJ1-5, with D possibly matching TRBD1 (5 bases). V dropped 11 bases and J dropped 2 bases, with 13 bases sitting between them. Germline CDR1 MNHNS, CDR2 SASEGT. CDR3 length equals 13 residues. CDR3 loop: CACGQGGNQPQHF. The CDR3, as DNA: TGTGCCTGCGGGCAGGGCGGCAATCAGCCCCAGCATTTT.

The chain links TRBV25-1 to TRBJ2-7; 9 nucleotides match TRBD2. The germline V gene has CDR1 MGHDK and CDR2 SYGVNS. Losses at the gene ends were 4 bases for V and 5 bases for J; bases not matched to a gene: 9. This CDR3 spans 15 amino acids. CDR3 residues: CASSALAGLWDEQYF. DNA of the CDR3: TGTGCCAGCAGTGCTCTAGCGGGACTCTGGGACGAGCAGTACTTC.

This clone was counted a single time. CDR3 sequence: CAIPIKGAGHGYTF. Here the CDR3 DNA reads TGTGCCATCCCGATAAAGGGGGCAGGGCATGGCTACACCTTC. The rearrangement links TRBV7-9 to TRBJ1-2; TRBD1 matches at 7 bases. Germline V gives CDR1 SEHNR, CDR2 FQNEAQ (reference sequence). With V trimmed by 10 bases and J by 6 bases, 14 bases remained unmatched. This CDR3 spans 14 amino acids. The whole variable domain, remainder taken from reference TRBV7-9 and TRBJ1-2, is DTGVSQNPRHKITKRGQNVTFRCDPISEHNRLYWYRQTLGQGPEFLTYFQNEAQLEKSRLLSDRFSAERPKGSFSTLEIQRTEQGDSAMYLCAIPIKGAGHGYTFGSGTRLTVV.

The chain uses TRBV9 and TRBJ1-1; D is perhaps TRBD1 (5 bases). The CDR3 is made up of 14 amino acids. Trimming removed 0 bases from V and 3 bases from J, with 9 bases in between. The germline V gene encodes CDR1 SGDLS and CDR2 YYNGEE. In nucleotides, the CDR3 is TGTGCCAGCAGCGTAGGTCCCAGGGACACTGAAGCTTTCTTT. Translated, it gives CASSVGPRDTEAFF.

The chain employs TRBV27 and TRBJ2-7; D uncertain. Looked up from germline, CDR1 is MNHEY and CDR2 is SMNVEV (reference sequence). This CDR3 comprises 11 residues. The V gene lost 6 bases and the J gene lost 5 bases, with 8 bases spanning the gap. The CDR3 here is CASRATHEQYF. The CDR3 bases are TGTGCCAGCAGAGCCACCCACGAGCAGTACTTC.

The V and J genes are TRBV27 and TRBJ2-7, with 9 positions matching TRBD2. Germline CDR1 MNHEY, CDR2 SMNVEV (reference sequence). With V trimmed by 2 bases and J by 2 bases, 1 base remained unmatched. This CDR3 is built from 14 residues. This chain's CDR3 is CASSLRGRAYEQYF. The CDR3 coding sequence is TGTGCCAGCAGTTTACGCGGGAGGGCCTACGAGCAGTACTTC.

The chain couples TRBV19 to TRBJ1-5; D is perhaps TRBD1 (6 bases). The V and J ends lost 9 bases and 3 bases respectively, with 24 bases between them. The CDR3 loop spans 17 amino acids. Germline V gene lookup returns CDR1 LNHDA and CDR2 SQIVND (reference sequence). The CDR3 loop is CASRPARWQGPNQPQHF. DNA for the CDR3: TGTGCCAGCCGCCCGGCCCGGTGGCAGGGGCCCAATCAGCCCCAGCATTTT.

CDR3 in amino acids: CASSVYEQYF. CDR3 coding DNA: TGTGCCAGCAGCGTATACGAGCAGTACTTC. V is TRBV2 and J is TRBJ2-7; D remains ambiguous. Germline V gives CDR1 SNHLY, CDR2 FYNNEI. The CDR3 has 10 residues. Trimming took 6 bases from V and 4 from J, leaving 4 bases between them. The variable domain in full, completed from reference TRBV2 and TRBJ2-7, reads EPEVTQTPSHQVTQMGQEVILRCVPISNHLYFYWYRQILGQKVEFLVSFYNNEISEKSEIFDDQFSVERPDGSNFTLKIRSTKLEDSAMYFCASSVYEQYFGPGTRLTVT.

The CDR3 coding sequence is TGTGCCAGCAGACAGACTACCGGCGCTGATACGCAGTATTTT. The encoded protein is CASRQTTGADTQYF. This chain uses TRBV5-4 with TRBJ2-3, with D possibly matching TRBD2 (5 bases). This CDR3 is built from 14 residues. Per the germline V gene, CDR1 is SGHNT and CDR2 is YYREEE (reference sequence). With 5 bases removed from V and 6 bases from J, the gap between germline ends came to 16 bases.

V gene TRBV6-1 combines with J gene TRBJ1-1; no clear D. V lost 6 bases, J lost 0 bases, and 11 bases lay in between. The CDR3 contains 14 residues. CDR1 and CDR2 (germline): MNHNS, SASEGT. This chain's CDR3 is CASSALTVNTEAFF. Written as DNA, the CDR3 is TGTGCCAGCAGCGCCCTAACGGTGAACACTGAAGCTTTCTTT.

The chain links TRBV5-1 to TRBJ1-4; D gene unclear. The ends were cut back, 1 base at V and 5 bases at J, with 9 bases in the middle. The CDR3 sequence is 14 residues long. The germline gives CDR1 SGHRS, CDR2 YFSETQ. The CDR3, as DNA: TGCGCCAGCAGCTTGTCACAGCTCAATGAAAAACTGTTTTTT. Its translation is CASSLSQLNEKLFF.